One and the same sample provided the 28 T cell receptor beta chains below, sequenced in a study of blood T cell repertoires in COVID-19. The repertoire was sequenced with immunoSEQ multiplex PCR; TCRdb's copy has only in-frame clones and lacks some. The table records roughly 230,000 clones, approximately 91% of them present only once. The sequencing sample was made of peripheral blood. These receptors came from a human donor in a cohort sampled during active COVID-19.

The rearrangement joins TRBV4-3 to TRBJ2-1; D is uncertain. Trimming cost V 0 bases and J 8 bases, with 11 bases left between them. This CDR3 has 14 amino acids. Germline loops: CDR1 LGHNA, CDR2 YSLEER. CDR3 in amino acids: CASSQDGSRDEQFF. For the CDR3, the DNA is TGCGCCAGCAGCCAAGACGGCTCCCGGGATGAGCAGTTCTTC.

The gene calls are TRBV6-5 and TRBJ1-5; a weak D match, TRBD1 (6 bases). Trimming pared 7 bases from V and 3 bases from J, leaving 13 bases between. Germline lookup yields CDR1 MNHEY and CDR2 SVGAGI. This CDR3 spans 14 amino acids. CDR3 in DNA: TGTGCCAGCAAAGGGGGGGGTACCAATCAGCCCCAGCATTTT. As protein: CASKGGGTNQPQHF.

The V gene is TRBV7-9, the J gene TRBJ1-6, with TRBD1 matching 9 bases. CDR1 is SEHNR, CDR2 FQNEAQ, per germline (reference sequence). This CDR3 has 13 residues. V lost 8 bases and J lost 6; bases outside the gene matches: 2. DNA of the CDR3: TGTGCCAGCTCGGGACAGGGTAATTCACCCCTCCACTTT. Translated, it gives CASSGQGNSPLHF.

This clone was recorded once. The J gene is TRBJ2-3, the V gene TRBV2; TRBD2 aligns across 11 bases. After removal of 7 bases from V and 0 bases from J, the junction contained 15 bases not matched to a gene. Germline V gene lookup returns CDR1 SNHLY and CDR2 FYNNEI. The CDR3 is 19 amino acids. The CDR3 nucleotides read TGTGCCAGCACCGGCCCTCCTAGCGGGGGGAGTGTAAGCACAGATACGCAGTATTTT. Amino acid sequence: CASTGPPSGGSVSTDTQYF.

This clone was counted a few times. This chain joins TRBV19 and TRBJ1-2, with TRBD1 as a possible D gene (6 bases). The length of the CDR3 is 16 residues. Germline V CDR1 and CDR2: LNHDA, SQIVND (reference sequence). Trimming removed 4 bases from V and 4 bases from J, with 19 bases in between. The CDR3 region has the DNA TGTGCCAGTAGTACTATTCACAGGGAACTACCCTATGGCTACACCTTC. This codes for CASSTIHRELPYGYTF.

A single count supports this clone. The chain uses TRBV5-1 and TRBJ1-2; D is possibly TRBD1 (6 bases). CDR1 SGHRS and CDR2 YFSETQ come from the germline V gene. The CDR3 extends over 15 amino acids. V was trimmed by 4 bases and J by 5 bases, leaving 18 bases between them. The CDR3 DNA sequence: TGCGCCAGCAGCCCCCCGCCGGGGCAGGGGTATGGCTACACCTTC. This encodes CASSPPPGQGYGYTF.

The chain joins TRBV28 to TRBJ1-4; no clear D. The CDR3 has 14 amino acids. Germline values: CDR1 MDHEN, CDR2 SYDVKM. V was trimmed by 2 bases and J by 6 bases, leaving 10 bases between them. This CDR3 is CASSLVGRDEKLFF. The CDR3 region has the DNA TGTGCCAGCAGTTTAGTGGGGAGGGATGAAAAACTGTTTTTT.

A single count supports this clone. This chain joins TRBV10-3 and TRBJ1-2; the D is unclear. V gave up 6 bases and J gave up 0 bases, with 11 bases separating them. Germline CDR1 ENHRY, CDR2 SYGVKD. This CDR3 is 14 amino acids long. CDR3 sequence reads: CAISGIRSNYGYTF. CDR3 nucleotide sequence: TGTGCCATCAGCGGGATCAGGTCTAACTATGGCTACACCTTC.

The chain recombines TRBV5-4 with TRBJ2-7; tentatively, D is TRBD2 (6 bases). Germline assignment: CDR1 SGHNT and CDR2 YYREEE (reference sequence). The germline V and J ends were trimmed by 6 bases and 7 bases, with 17 bases remaining between them. This CDR3 comprises 13 residues. The CDR3 DNA is TGTGCCAGCACCCGGGACTTAGACGGGGAGCAGTACTTC. Amino acids: CASTRDLDGEQYF.

As for this clone: Other DNA sequences within the sample encode an identical CDR3. This chain uses TRBV19 with TRBJ1-4; 7 bases are a match to TRBD1. The V segment lost 3 bases and the J segment 6 bases; nucleotides outside the gene matches: 4. CDR1 and CDR2 from the germline V gene are LNHDA and SQIVND (reference sequence). This CDR3 has 14 amino acids. Written as DNA, the CDR3 is TGTGCCAGTAGTATCAGGGGGTCTGATGAAAAACTGTTTTTT. Protein sequence: CASSIRGSDEKLFF.

This chain connects TRBV28 to TRBJ1-5; a weak D match, TRBD1 (5 bases). This CDR3 contains 12 residues. Trimming shortened V by 2 bases and J by 9 bases, and 8 bases separated the two germline ends. Looked up from germline, CDR1 is MDHEN and CDR2 is SYDVKM. The CDR3 here is CASSLAGRPQHF. CDR3 in DNA: TGTGCCAGCAGTTTAGCGGGGCGGCCCCAGCATTTT.

In DNA form, the CDR3 reads TGTGCCAGCAGTGAACGGCGCCCCCCGGGGACCCAGTACTTC. Residues: CASSERRPPGTQYF. The genes are TRBV6-1 and TRBJ2-5; D ambiguous. Between the trimmed V and J ends, which lost 2 bases and 7 bases, there was a span of 14 bases. The CDR3 sequence is 14 residues long. Germline CDR1 reads MNHNS; CDR2 reads SASEGT.

This clone was picked up one time. This chain joins TRBV6-5 and TRBJ1-3; TRBD1 matches 10 bases. CDR1 is MNHEY, CDR2 SVGAGI, per germline. Germline trimming cut 0 bases from V and 6 bases from J; bases unmatched to any gene: 2. The CDR3 loop spans 15 amino acids. The CDR3 is CASSYSGTGENTIYF. The CDR3 DNA is TGTGCCAGCAGTTACTCCGGGACAGGGGAAAACACCATATATTTT.

The CDR3 coding sequence is TGTGCCAGCAGCCGGGGGCCGGGACAGGGGACTGAAAAACTGTTTTTT. Its protein is CASSRGPGQGTEKLFF. The rearrangement links TRBV4-2 to TRBJ1-4; 10 bases agree with TRBD1. From germline, CDR1 is LGHNA and CDR2 YNFKEQ. This CDR3 region has 16 residues. Trimming removed 4 bases from V and 7 bases from J; junction bases left unmatched: 9.

V and J are TRBV28 and TRBJ1-1; TRBD1 agrees at 7 bases. The V gene end was trimmed by 3 bases and the J gene end by 11 bases; junction bases not matched to a gene: 3. This CDR3 is 11 amino acids long. Per the germline V gene, CDR1 is MDHEN and CDR2 is SYDVKM. CDR3 region: CASSFGQEAFF. DNA of the CDR3: TGTGCCAGCAGTTTCGGACAGGAGGCTTTCTTT.

This rearrangement joins TRBV5-1 to TRBJ1-1, with 7 bases that match TRBD1. V was pared by 0 bases and J by 1 base, with 6 bases of the junction left unmatched. The CDR3 runs 16 residues. CDR1 and CDR2 from the germline V gene are SGHRS and YFSETQ. CDR3 in DNA: TGCGCCAGCAGCTTGGTCCCGGACAGGACGAACACTGAAGCTTTCTTT. Amino acid sequence: CASSLVPDRTNTEAFF.

The rearrangement joins TRBV2 to TRBJ1-6, with a tentative D call TRBD1 (6 bases). Trimming stripped 8 bases from V and 8 bases from J, with 22 bases between. CDR3 length equals 16 residues. CDR1 and CDR2 (germline): SNHLY, FYNNEI. The CDR3 sequence is CASCWQSGGRDSPLHF. As DNA, the CDR3 is TGTGCCAGCTGTTGGCAATCGGGGGGGCGGGATTCACCCCTCCACTTT.

The rearrangement joins TRBV12-3 or TRBV12-4 to TRBJ1-3, with 8 positions matching TRBD1. This CDR3 is built from 13 residues. V was clipped by 8 bases and J by 4 bases; unmatched bases: 4. The DNA for the CDR3 is TGTGCCAGCTCGACAGGGGTCGGAAACACCATATATTTT. Encoded protein: CASSTGVGNTIYF.

This chain connects TRBV24-1 to TRBJ2-5, with D tentatively TRBD2 (6 bases). CDR3 size: 15 residues. CDR1 and CDR2 (germline): KGHDR, SFDVKD. The V and J ends lost 6 bases and 1 base respectively, with 14 bases between them. CDR3 protein: CATSSPRGFQETQYF. For the CDR3, the DNA is TGTGCCACCAGTTCTCCGCGGGGATTCCAAGAGACCCAGTACTTC.

The CDR3 region is CASSWGDEQYF. The DNA for the CDR3 is TGTGCCAGCAGTTGGGGAGACGAGCAGTACTTC. The J gene is TRBJ2-7, the V gene TRBV28; D possibly corresponds to TRBD2 (5 bases). This CDR3 is built from 11 residues. Trimming stripped 4 bases from V and 5 bases from J, with 6 bases between. CDR1 is MDHEN and CDR2 is SYDVKM in the germline V gene.

The chain employs TRBV5-4 and TRBJ1-1; 8 bases align to TRBD1. V was pared by 4 bases and J by 11 bases, with 7 bases of the junction left unmatched. Germline V CDR1 and CDR2: SGHNT, YYREEE (reference sequence). The CDR3 sequence is 12 residues long. The CDR3 DNA follows: TGTGCCAGCAGCCAGGGGGCCTCGCTCGCTTTCTTT. This sequence encodes CASSQGASLAFF.

CDR3 loop: CASSLRGRDHYEQYF. The CDR3 DNA reads TGTGCCAGCAGTTTGAGAGGGCGGGATCATTACGAGCAGTACTTC. The chain is built from TRBV28 and TRBJ2-7; TRBD2 is a possible D gene (6 bases). Per germline, CDR1 MDHEN and CDR2 SYDVKM. The CDR3 is 15 amino acids. The germline V and J ends were trimmed by 3 bases and 4 bases, with 16 bases remaining between them.

Only a few counts were recorded for this clone. The V call is TRBV27, the J call TRBJ1-6; D is uncertain. The CDR3 loop spans 16 amino acids. V lost 7 bases and J 5 bases, leaving 18 bases between the germline ends. Germline CDR1 reads MNHEY; CDR2 reads SMNVEV (reference sequence). CDR3 in amino acids: CASIITPQVNNSPLHF. The CDR3 DNA reads TGTGCCAGCATAATCACCCCTCAGGTTAATAATTCACCCCTCCACTTT.

The chain combines TRBV5-6 with TRBJ2-5, with D possibly matching TRBD2 (7 bases). Looked up from germline, CDR1 is SGHDT and CDR2 is YYEEEE. V lost 5 bases and J 3 bases, leaving 14 bases between the germline ends. This CDR3 region has 14 residues. The CDR3 protein is CASRKGGIEETQYF. As DNA, the CDR3 is TGTGCCAGCAGGAAGGGGGGGATTGAAGAGACCCAGTACTTC. Filled out from reference TRBV5-6 and TRBJ2-5, the complete variable domain reads DAGVTQSPTHLIKTRGQQVTLRCSPKSGHDTVSWYQQALGQGPQFIFQYYEEEERQRGNFPDRFSGHQFPNYSSELNVNALLLGDSALYLCASRKGGIEETQYFGPGTRLLVL.

The CDR3 sequence is CASSLVRGGLYNEQFF. The CDR3 nucleotides read TGTGCCAGCAGCTTAGTTCGGGGGGGCTTGTACAATGAGCAGTTCTTC. The chain joins TRBV11-2 to TRBJ2-1; 8 positions agree with TRBD2. With V trimmed by 1 base and J by 4 bases, 6 bases remained unmatched. The CDR3 totals 16 residues. Per the germline V gene, CDR1 is SGHAT and CDR2 is FQNNGV.

V usage is TRBV10-1 and J usage is TRBJ2-7; D is possibly TRBD2 (5 bases). The CDR3 loop spans 16 amino acids. V dropped 4 bases and J dropped 0 bases, with 16 bases sitting between them. Per the germline V gene, CDR1 is WNHNN and CDR2 is SYGVQD (reference sequence). The CDR3 bases are TGCGCCAGCAGTGCCTCCCTAGCCGAAAGCTCCTACGAGCAGTACTTC. It encodes CASSASLAESSYEQYF.

The chain carries TRBV28 and TRBJ1-2, with a possible D match to TRBD1 (6 bases). The CDR3 covers 13 residues. Germline V gives CDR1 MDHEN, CDR2 SYDVKM. Trimming removed 5 bases at V and 7 bases at J, with 14 bases between. The CDR3 loop reads CASSPQLGGGYTF. DNA of the CDR3: TGTGCCAGCAGTCCCCAATTAGGGGGTGGCTACACCTTC.

J is TRBJ1-1 and V is TRBV19, with D possibly being TRBD1 (5 bases). Germline-derived CDR1 and CDR2 are LNHDA and SQIVND (reference sequence). The CDR3 length is 14 residues. The germline V and J ends were trimmed by 6 bases and 1 base, with 12 bases remaining between them. CDR3 DNA sequence: TGTGCCAGTAGCGTTTTCAGGGAGAACACTGAAGCTTTCTTT. It yields the protein CASSVFRENTEAFF.